This is a list of T cell receptor beta chains from one sample in a study of shared clonotypes between healthy human individuals. Generated by immunoSEQ multiplex PCR, the TCRdb table keeps only in-frame clones and is missing some. Of about 980,000 clones in the sample, approximately 80% were seen once. The sample taken for sequencing was memory CD4+ T cells sorted from blood. These receptors were taken from a man between 18 and 29 years old in good health. Both conserved end residues are part of each CDR3. The order of the fields is CDR3 length, J gene, V gene, clone size, D gene, CDR3 protein, CDR3 DNA. D genes are given only for firm matches. A row's size may be missing; if present it is once, few, many or a size class.

13 | TRBJ1-2 | TRBV7-9 | NA | NA | CASSIGEGNGYTF | TGTGCCAGCAGCATAGGTGAGGGGAATGGCTACACCTTC
14 | TRBJ1-6 | TRBV30 | NA | TRBD1 | CACNNDRAVSPLHF | TGTGCCTGTAACAACGACAGGGCGGTCTCGCCCCTCCACTTT
10 | TRBJ1-1 | TRBV20-1 | NA | NA | CSAKYTEAFF | TGCAGTGCTAAGTACACTGAAGCTTTCTTT
14 | TRBJ2-7 | TRBV13 | NA | NA | CASSLGHIQYEQYF | TGTGCCAGCAGCTTAGGCCATATCCAGTACGAGCAGTACTTC
17 | TRBJ2-3 | TRBV7-2 | few | TRBD2 | CASSISGSGFYTDTQYF | TGTGCCAGCAGCATTAGCGGGAGCGGATTTTACACAGATACGCAGTATTTT
18 | TRBJ2-3 | TRBV5-4 | NA | TRBD2 | CASSYGTSGTTSTDTQYF | TGTGCCAGCAGCTATGGGACTAGCGGTACTACTAGCACAGATACGCAGTATTTT
16 | TRBJ2-2 | TRBV4-1 | NA | NA | CASSLGALGDTGELFF | TGCGCCAGCAGCCTCGGGGCCCTAGGGGACACCGGGGAGCTGTTTTTT
14 | TRBJ1-1 | TRBV18 | NA | NA | CASSKSRGNTEAFF | TGTGCCAGCTCCAAGTCGAGGGGGAACACTGAAGCTTTCTTT
16 | TRBJ2-5 | TRBV19 | NA | NA | CASSTRQSPRDGGQYF | TGTGCCAGTAGTACACGACAGAGCCCTAGGGATGGGGGCCAGTACTTC
15 | TRBJ2-7 | TRBV28 | few | NA | CASSSPGGWEREQYF | TGTGCCAGCAGTTCCCCCGGCGGGTGGGAGAGAGAGCAGTACTTC
15 | TRBJ1-1 | TRBV15 | NA | NA | CATSREAGINTEAFF | TGTGCCACCAGCAGAGAGGCGGGGATTAACACTGAAGCTTTCTTT
16 | TRBJ2-2 | TRBV5-1 | NA | TRBD2 | CASSRGTSGYTGELFF | TGCGCCAGCAGCAGAGGGACTAGCGGATACACCGGGGAGCTGTTTTTT
13 | TRBJ2-7 | TRBV5-1 | NA | NA | CASSLAGGWEQYF | TGCGCCAGCAGCTTGGCCGGGGGTTGGGAGCAGTACTTC
15 | TRBJ2-5 | TRBV7-2 | NA | TRBD1 | CASSLALRQGETQYF | TGTGCCAGCAGCTTAGCCCTTCGACAGGGAGAGACCCAGTACTTC
15 | TRBJ2-1 | TRBV6-5 | NA | TRBD2 | CASSYYGLAMNEQFF | TGTGCCAGCAGTTACTACGGACTAGCGATGAATGAGCAGTTCTTC
16 | TRBJ2-3 | TRBV6-1 | NA | TRBD2 | CASSEVSGGLTDTQYF | TGTGCCAGCAGTGAAGTTAGCGGGGGCCTCACAGATACGCAGTATTTT
13 | TRBJ1-4 | TRBV28 | once | NA | CASRPGENEKLFF | TGTGCCAGTCGCCCCGGGGAAAATGAAAAACTGTTTTTT
15 | TRBJ2-3 | TRBV5-1 | NA | TRBD1 | CASNAQTGNTDTQYF | TGCGCCAGCAATGCCCAGACAGGGAACACAGATACGCAGTATTTT
13 | TRBJ1-6 | TRBV10-3 | once | NA | CAIEGDNGSPLHF | TGTGCCATCGAGGGGGACAACGGATCACCCCTCCACTTT
13 | TRBJ2-1 | TRBV19 | NA | NA | CASSPSTMPEQFF | TGTGCCAGTAGTCCTTCTACCATGCCTGAGCAGTTCTTC
17 | TRBJ2-3 | TRBV7-6 | NA | TRBD2 | CASTAGITSEGTSTQYF | TGTGCCAGCACCGCGGGGATAACTAGCGAGGGCACGTCGACGCAGTATTTT
17 | TRBJ2-3 | TRBV11-3 | NA | TRBD1 | CASSPSPTGSSTDTQYF | TGTGCCAGCAGCCCTTCCCCGACAGGGTCTAGCACAGATACGCAGTATTTT
14 | TRBJ1-1 | TRBV7-2 | NA | NA | CASSLVGRNTEAFF | TGTGCCAGCAGCTTAGTCGGACGGAACACTGAAGCTTTCTTT
11 | TRBJ2-7 | TRBV6-5 | NA | NA | CASSDGSKQYF | TGTGCCAGCAGTGATGGTAGCAAGCAGTACTTC
13 | TRBJ2-1 | TRBV7-2 | many | NA | CASSLEAENEQFF | TGTGCCAGCAGCTTAGAGGCGGAGAATGAGCAGTTCTTC
14 | TRBJ2-3 | TRBV7-2 | NA | NA | CASSFGPSTDTQYF | TGTGCCAGCAGCTTCGGCCCTAGCACAGATACGCAGTATTTT
15 | TRBJ2-4 | TRBV6-6 | NA | TRBD1 | CASSLQGVAKNIQYF | TGTGCCAGCAGTTTACAGGGGGTAGCCAAAAACATTCAGTACTTC
15 | TRBJ1-5 | TRBV2 | few | NA | CASRPDRNSNQPQHF | TGTGCCAGCAGACCCGACAGAAATAGCAATCAGCCCCAGCATTTT
14 | TRBJ1-4 | TRBV27 | few | NA | CATGRTATNEKLFF | TGTGCCACTGGGCGGACAGCAACTAATGAAAAACTGTTTTTT
16 | TRBJ2-1 | TRBV6-4 | NA | TRBD2 | CASSAGTSGRVTEQFF | TGTGCCAGCAGTGCCGGGACTAGCGGGAGAGTCACTGAGCAGTTCTTC
15 | TRBJ2-1 | TRBV5-6 | NA | NA | CASSELQGSYNEQFF | TGTGCCAGCAGCGAGTTACAGGGATCCTACAATGAGCAGTTCTTC
14 | TRBJ1-5 | TRBV7-2 | few | NA | CASSLGTPNQPQHF | TGTGCCAGCAGCTTAGGGACACCCAATCAGCCCCAGCATTTT
14 | TRBJ2-1 | TRBV7-3 | NA | NA | CASSSRGEYNEQFF | TGTGCCAGCAGCTCTCGAGGAGAGTACAATGAGCAGTTCTTC
17 | TRBJ2-1 | TRBV4-1 | NA | TRBD1 | CASSHTRQGASYNEQFF | TGCGCCAGCAGCCACACCAGACAGGGAGCATCCTACAATGAGCAGTTCTTC
13 | TRBJ2-7 | TRBV12-5 | NA | NA | CASGLYRKYEQYF | TGTGCTAGTGGTTTGTACAGAAAGTACGAGCAGTACTTC
13 | TRBJ2-3 | TRBV10-3 | NA | NA | CAIHRAGTDTQYF | TGTGCCATTCATAGGGCCGGCACAGATACGCAGTATTTT
10 | TRBJ2-3 | TRBV20-1 | few | NA | CSASADTQYF | TGCAGTGCTAGCGCAGATACGCAGTATTTT
14 | TRBJ1-5 | TRBV2 | few | TRBD1 | CASSGQGGIQPQHF | TGTGCCAGCAGTGGACAGGGAGGGATTCAGCCCCAGCATTTT